This is a list of T cell receptor beta chains from one sample in a study of T cell repertoires in cytomegalovirus infection. MiXCR, applied by TCRdb to the reads, yields one record per CDR3 protein. The data show hundreds of thousands of distinct CDR3 sequences, about 33% seen once. These TCRs' antigens remain unknown. Here the sequenced sample was cultured CD8+ T cells from PBMCs, taken from culture after CMV antigen stimulation. Receptors originate from a human donor in good health (CMV status not recorded). Some clones in this sample may be carry-over from other donors' samples. The CDR3 runs from the conserved cysteine through the conserved F or W. Each record gives: V gene, D gene, clone size, J gene, CDR3 protein, CDR3 DNA. The D gene is left open where the match is weak. Where a row states a size, it is once, few, many or the class of an expanded clone; other rows omit it.

V: TRBV27
D: TRBD1
size: NA
J: TRBJ1-2
CDR3: CASSFGQGGGYGYTF
DNA: TGTGCCAGCAGTTTTGGACAGGGTGGGGGCTATGGCTACACCTTC

V: TRBV29-1
D: NA
size: NA
J: TRBJ2-1
CDR3: CSVGGSSYNEQFF
DNA: TGCAGCGTTGGGGGTAGCTCCTACAATGAGCAGTTCTTC

V: TRBV12-3/TRBV12-4
D: NA
size: few
J: TRBJ1-5
CDR3: CASSLADPRVTGFSPQHF
DNA: TGTGCCAGCAGTTTAGCCGATCCCCGGGTAACAGGTTTCTCGCCCCAGCATTTT

V: TRBV20-1
D: TRBD1
size: NA
J: TRBJ1-6
CDR3: CSARDPRDRGAPNNSPLHF
DNA: TGCAGTGCTAGAGACCCCCGGGACAGGGGCGCCCCTAATAATTCACCCCTCCACTTT

V: TRBV6-1
D: TRBD1
size: few
J: TRBJ1-6
CDR3: CASSVTGYNSPLHF
DNA: TGTGCCAGCAGTGTGACAGGGTATAATTCACCCCTCCACTTT

V: TRBV6-5
D: TRBD1
size: NA
J: TRBJ2-7
CDR3: CATVGAGGLYEQYF
DNA: TGTGCCACCGTCGGGGCAGGGGGCTTGTACGAGCAGTACTTC

V: TRBV7-2
D: TRBD2
size: few
J: TRBJ2-2
CDR3: CASRSRDSGGAGELFF
DNA: TGTGCCAGCAGGTCCAGGGATAGCGGGGGGGCCGGGGAGCTGTTTTTT

V: TRBV7-9
D: NA
size: NA
J: TRBJ2-5
CDR3: CASSLVIGHRVQETQYF
DNA: TGTGCCAGCAGCTTAGTAATCGGACACCGAGTCCAAGAGACCCAGTACTTC

V: TRBV29-1
D: NA
size: many
J: TRBJ1-1
CDR3: CSVEGGKRKVFF
DNA: TGCAGCGTTGAGGGGGGAAAAAGGAAGGTTTTTTTT

V: TRBV27
D: NA
size: many
J: TRBJ1-5
CDR3: CASSPRGYSNQPQHF
DNA: TGTGCCAGCAGCCCGAGGGGATATAGCAATCAGCCCCAGCATTTT

V: TRBV20-1
D: NA
size: NA
J: TRBJ1-5
CDR3: CSASRTVRNQPQHF
DNA: TGCAGTGCCAGCCGGACGGTCAGAAATCAGCCCCAGCATTTT

V: TRBV6-1
D: NA
size: NA
J: TRBJ1-1
CDR3: CASSIKFPRLEAFF
DNA: TGTGCCAGCAGCATCAAATTCCCGAGGCTTGAAGCTTTCTTT

V: TRBV7-9
D: TRBD1
size: few
J: TRBJ1-2
CDR3: CASSSRDRDYGYTF
DNA: TGTGCCAGCAGCTCCCGGGACAGAGACTATGGCTACACCTTC

V: TRBV27
D: NA
size: few
J: TRBJ2-2
CDR3: CASSLFLTGELFF
DNA: TGTGCCAGCAGTTTATTTCTGACCGGGGAGCTGTTTTTT

V: TRBV28
D: NA
size: NA
J: TRBJ1-3
CDR3: CASSLIATSGNTIYF
DNA: TGTGCCAGCAGTTTGATAGCTACCTCTGGAAACACCATATATTTT

V: TRBV28
D: TRBD1
size: NA
J: TRBJ1-1
CDR3: CASSFRGGIETEAFF
DNA: TGTGCCAGCAGTTTTAGAGGGGGCATCGAAACTGAAGCTTTCTTT

V: TRBV4-3
D: NA
size: NA
J: TRBJ2-1
CDR3: CASSQELGSNEQFF
DNA: TGCGCCAGCAGCCAAGAGTTGGGGAGCAATGAGCAGTTCTTC

V: TRBV27
D: NA
size: NA
J: TRBJ1-1
CDR3: CASSLSGGPLDTEAFF
DNA: TGTGCCAGCAGTTTATCGGGGGGGCCGTTGGACACTGAAGCTTTCTTT

V: TRBV28
D: NA
size: NA
J: TRBJ2-1
CDR3: CAVPAGDYNEQFF
DNA: TGTGCCGTCCCGGCAGGAGATTACAATGAGCAGTTCTTC

V: TRBV7-9
D: TRBD1
size: NA
J: TRBJ2-7
CDR3: CASGAGTGSYEQYF
DNA: TGTGCCAGCGGTGCCGGGACAGGGTCCTACGAGCAGTACTTC

V: TRBV4-1
D: TRBD2
size: NA
J: TRBJ2-3
CDR3: CASSQGGLAGGPETDTQYF
DNA: TGTGCCAGCAGCCAAGGTGGACTAGCGGGGGGGCCGGAGACAGATACGCAGTATTTT

V: TRBV19
D: NA
size: NA
J: TRBJ1-1
CDR3: CASNSGGSQLRGWAFF
DNA: TGTGCCAGTAACTCCGGGGGGTCGCAGCTACGAGGTTGGGCTTTCTTT

V: TRBV7-9
D: NA
size: NA
J: TRBJ1-1
CDR3: CASSLAGEVTEAFF
DNA: TGTGCCAGCAGCTTAGCAGGGGAGGTCACTGAAGCTTTCTTT

V: TRBV6-5
D: TRBD2
size: NA
J: TRBJ2-3
CDR3: CVSSYSAGVADTQYF
DNA: TGTGTCAGCAGTTATTCAGCGGGGGTGGCTGATACGCAGTATTTT

V: TRBV6-1
D: TRBD1
size: NA
J: TRBJ1-5
CDR3: CASCRTGGGVGNQPQHF
DNA: TGTGCCAGCTGCAGGACAGGGGGCGGAGTGGGCAATCAGCCCCAGCATTTT

V: TRBV7-8
D: TRBD1
size: many
J: TRBJ1-4
CDR3: CASSRFPGQGAANEKLFF
DNA: TGTGCCAGCAGCCGTTTTCCGGGACAGGGGGCTGCTAATGAAAAACTGTTTTTT

V: TRBV7-3
D: TRBD1
size: NA
J: TRBJ2-2
CDR3: CASSLHLTGYTGELFF
DNA: TGTGCCAGCAGCCTACACCTGACAGGGTACACCGGGGAGCTGTTTTTT

V: TRBV10-3
D: NA
size: NA
J: TRBJ2-7
CDR3: CAIGRDGSYEQYF
DNA: TGTGCCATCGGTCGGGACGGTTCCTACGAGCAGTACTTC

V: TRBV25-1
D: TRBD1
size: NA
J: TRBJ2-3
CDR3: CASSEEAGGHTDTQYF
DNA: TGTGCCAGCAGTGAAGAGGCAGGGGGCCACACAGATACGCAGTATTTT

V: TRBV4-3
D: NA
size: NA
J: TRBJ2-1
CDR3: CASSHLRTENEQFF
DNA: TGCGCCAGCAGCCACCTCAGAACAGAAAATGAGCAGTTCTTC

V: TRBV6-2/TRBV6-3
D: TRBD1
size: NA
J: TRBJ1-1
CDR3: CASTYRGTNTEAFF
DNA: TGTGCCAGCACTTACAGGGGGACGAACACTGAAGCTTTCTTT

V: TRBV6-5
D: NA
size: NA
J: TRBJ2-7
CDR3: CASSYIHSYEQYF
DNA: TGTGCCAGCAGTTACATACACAGCTACGAGCAGTACTTC

V: TRBV5-5
D: NA
size: few
J: TRBJ2-1
CDR3: CASSLVLARNEQFF
DNA: TGTGCCAGCAGCTTGGTGCTAGCGCGCAATGAGCAGTTCTTC

V: TRBV24-1
D: NA
size: NA
J: TRBJ1-2
CDR3: CATSAPPFYGYTF
DNA: TGTGCCACCAGTGCCCCTCCCTTTTATGGCTACACCTTC

V: TRBV7-6
D: NA
size: few
J: TRBJ2-5
CDR3: CASSPRLGRQETQYF
DNA: TGTGCCAGCAGCCCCAGGTTGGGACGGCAAGAGACCCAGTACTTC

V: TRBV7-2
D: NA
size: many
J: TRBJ2-5
CDR3: CASSFLGGQETQYF
DNA: TGTGCCAGCAGCTTCCTTGGGGGGCAAGAGACCCAGTACTTC

V: TRBV6-5
D: TRBD1
size: once
J: TRBJ1-5
CDR3: CASSLQGGSNQPQHF
DNA: TGTGCCAGCAGTCTACAGGGGGGAAGCAATCAGCCCCAGCATTTT

V: TRBV6-1
D: TRBD1
size: NA
J: TRBJ1-4
CDR3: CASSLYTTGQKLATNEKLFF
DNA: TGTGCCAGCAGTTTATATACAACGGGACAGAAACTTGCAACTAATGAAAAACTGTTTTTT

V: TRBV5-4
D: NA
size: few
J: TRBJ1-1
CDR3: CASSSPGAGTEAFF
DNA: TGTGCCAGCAGCTCCCCCGGGGCGGGGACTGAAGCTTTCTTT

V: TRBV27
D: NA
size: NA
J: TRBJ1-2
CDR3: CASSSQEDYGYTF
DNA: TGTGCCAGCAGTTCGCAGGAGGACTATGGCTACACCTTC

V: TRBV24-1
D: TRBD1
size: many
J: TRBJ2-1
CDR3: CATSDMTGPDYNEQFF
DNA: TGTGCCACCAGTGATATGACAGGGCCAGACTACAATGAGCAGTTCTTC

V: TRBV7-8
D: NA
size: many
J: TRBJ2-3
CDR3: CASSPRENTDTQYF
DNA: TGTGCCAGCAGCCCTAGGGAGAACACAGATACGCAGTATTTT

V: TRBV7-9
D: NA
size: few
J: TRBJ2-1
CDR3: CASSSGGLTYNEQFF
DNA: TGTGCCAGCAGCTCGGGGGGCCTCACCTACAATGAGCAGTTCTTC

V: TRBV10-3
D: NA
size: many
J: TRBJ1-5
CDR3: CAIGRQPQHF
DNA: TGTGCCATCGGGAGGCAGCCCCAGCATTTT

V: TRBV6-5
D: TRBD1
size: few
J: TRBJ2-7
CDR3: CASSPRGQGSYEQYF
DNA: TGTGCCAGCAGTCCGCGGGGACAGGGCTCCTACGAGCAGTACTTC

V: TRBV5-4
D: TRBD1
size: NA
J: TRBJ2-1
CDR3: CASSLDKGADGNEQFF
DNA: TGTGCCAGCAGCCTGGATAAGGGGGCCGATGGCAATGAGCAGTTCTTC

V: TRBV7-2
D: NA
size: few
J: TRBJ2-3
CDR3: CASSWYDSSDTQYF
DNA: TGTGCCAGCAGCTGGTACGATAGTTCGGATACGCAGTATTTT

V: TRBV12-3/TRBV12-4
D: TRBD1
size: NA
J: TRBJ1-4
CDR3: CASTLDRVREKLFF
DNA: TGTGCCAGCACCTTGGACAGGGTTCGAGAAAAACTGTTTTTT

V: TRBV15
D: NA
size: few
J: TRBJ1-1
CDR3: CATSRLTNTEAFF
DNA: TGTGCCACCAGCCGGCTGACGAACACTGAAGCTTTCTTT

V: TRBV27
D: NA
size: NA
J: TRBJ1-5
CDR3: CASSLLGEVGNQPQHF
DNA: TGTGCCAGCAGTTTGTTGGGGGAGGTCGGCAATCAGCCCCAGCATTTT

V: TRBV6-1
D: NA
size: NA
J: TRBJ1-1
CDR3: CASSLQNMNTEAFF
DNA: TGTGCCAGCAGCCTACAGAACATGAACACTGAAGCTTTCTTT

V: TRBV28
D: NA
size: few
J: TRBJ2-5
CDR3: CASSLLSRTKETQYF
DNA: TGTGCCAGCAGTTTATTGTCCCGAACGAAAGAGACCCAGTACTTC